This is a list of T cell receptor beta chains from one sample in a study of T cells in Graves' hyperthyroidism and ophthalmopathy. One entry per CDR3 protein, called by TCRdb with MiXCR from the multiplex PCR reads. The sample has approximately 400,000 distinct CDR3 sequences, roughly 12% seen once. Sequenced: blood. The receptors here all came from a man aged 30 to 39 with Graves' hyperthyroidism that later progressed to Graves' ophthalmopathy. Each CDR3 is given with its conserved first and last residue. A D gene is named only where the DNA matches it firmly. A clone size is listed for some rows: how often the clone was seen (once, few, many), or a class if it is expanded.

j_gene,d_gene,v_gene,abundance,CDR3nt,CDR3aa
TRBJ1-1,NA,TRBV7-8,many,TGTGCCAGCAGCCAAGATTTACGCGCTGAAGCTTTCTTT,CASSQDLRAEAFF
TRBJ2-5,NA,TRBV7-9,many,TGTGCCAGCAGCGTGGGGGCTAAGGAGACCCAGTACTTC,CASSVGAKETQYF
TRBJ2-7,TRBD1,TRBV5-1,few,TGCGCCAGCAGCCTGGGACAGGAGTTCTACGAGCAGTACTTC,CASSLGQEFYEQYF
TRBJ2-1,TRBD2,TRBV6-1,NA,TGTGCCAGCACCCGGACTAGCGGGGGCCCGGGGGTGCAGTTCTTC,CASTRTSGGPGVQFF
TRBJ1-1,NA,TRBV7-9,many,TGTGCCAGCAGTTCTGCAGGGGATAGTGAAGCTTTCTTT,CASSSAGDSEAFF
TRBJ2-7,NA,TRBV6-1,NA,TGTGCCAGCAAGCTGGGACGAGGCTCCTACGAGCAGTACTTC,CASKLGRGSYEQYF
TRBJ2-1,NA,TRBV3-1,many,TGTGCCAGCAGCTCCCCGGCGAGTGTTGAGCAGTTCTTC,CASSSPASVEQFF
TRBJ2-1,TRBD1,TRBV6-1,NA,TGTGCCAGCAGACAACAGGGGCCCTACAATGAGCAGTTCTTC,CASRQQGPYNEQFF
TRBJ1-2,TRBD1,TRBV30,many,TGTGCCTGGAGTGTATCCGATACAGGGGGAGGCTACACCTTC,CAWSVSDTGGGYTF
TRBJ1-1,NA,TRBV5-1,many,TGCGCCAGCAGCAACGGCGGGGGGAGCACTGAAGCTTTCTTT,CASSNGGGSTEAFF
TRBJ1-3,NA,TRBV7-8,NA,TGTGCCAGCAGCACAACGGGGGGGTTTGGAAACACCATATATTTT,CASSTTGGFGNTIYF
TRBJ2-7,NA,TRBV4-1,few,TGCGCCAGCAGCCAAGAGCCGGGACCCTCGGGCTACGAGCAGTACTTC,CASSQEPGPSGYEQYF
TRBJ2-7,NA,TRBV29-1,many,TGCAGCGTTGATAGACTTCGTGGGGGCGAGCAGTACTTC,CSVDRLRGGEQYF
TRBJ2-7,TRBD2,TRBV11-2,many,TGTGCCAGCAGCACGGGACTAGACTACGAGCAGTACTTC,CASSTGLDYEQYF
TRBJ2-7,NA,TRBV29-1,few,TGCAGCGTTGAGGGGGCAACGGGACTAACGGGCGAGCAGTACTTC,CSVEGATGLTGEQYF
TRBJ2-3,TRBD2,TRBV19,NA,TGTGCCAGTAGTATTCTAGCGGGGGGGCCTTTAGGAGATACGCAGTATTTT,CASSILAGGPLGDTQYF
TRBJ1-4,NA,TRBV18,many,TGTGCCAGCTCACCACGCCCAGAACTTAATGAAAAACTGTTTTTT,CASSPRPELNEKLFF